These T cell receptor beta chains were read from a single sample in a study of T cells in Graves' hyperthyroidism and ophthalmopathy. TCRdb passed the multiplex PCR reads through MiXCR, listing each CDR3 protein once. The sample gives hundreds of thousands of distinct CDR3 sequences, less than 25% of which show up once; 34% is in the top ten. Specimen: blood. Receptors were obtained from a man aged 25-40 years with Graves' ophthalmopathy. Each CDR3 is given with its conserved first and last residue. The order of the fields is CDR3 length, J gene, V gene, D gene, clone size, CDR3 protein, CDR3 DNA. The D gene is left open where the match is weak. Not all rows give a size; the values are once, few, many and, for expanded clones, a class.

length: 14; J: TRBJ2-3; V: TRBV6-2/TRBV6-3; D: .; size: few; CDR3: CASSNAARTDTQYF; DNA: TGTGCCAGCTCTAACGCGGCGCGCACAGATACGCAGTATTTT
length: 18; J: TRBJ2-6; V: TRBV2; D: .; size: .; CDR3: CASSEAARRVSGANVLTF; DNA: TGTGCCAGCAGTGAGGCAGCCAGGAGGGTCTCTGGGGCCAACGTCCTGACTTTC
length: 13; J: TRBJ2-3; V: TRBV11-2; D: .; size: few; CDR3: CASSIGTSDTQYF; DNA: TGTGCCAGCAGCATCGGGACCTCGGATACGCAGTATTTT
length: 14; J: TRBJ2-7; V: TRBV7-8; D: TRBD1; size: few; CDR3: CASTSDRVVYEQYF; DNA: TGTGCCAGCACCTCGGACAGGGTGGTGTACGAGCAGTACTTC
length: 21; J: TRBJ2-3; V: TRBV6-2/TRBV6-3; D: .; size: few; CDR3: CASSYSEEDTTGAHSTDTQYF; DNA: TGTGCCAGCAGTTACTCGGAGGAAGATACTACGGGAGCCCATAGCACAGATACGCAGTATTTT
length: 15; J: TRBJ2-3; V: TRBV4-1; D: TRBD1; size: .; CDR3: CASSQDYRGADTQYF; DNA: TGCGCCAGCAGCCAAGACTACAGGGGCGCAGATACGCAGTATTTT
length: 14; J: TRBJ2-7; V: TRBV5-1; D: .; size: few; CDR3: CASSTTQTGYEQYF; DNA: TGCGCCAGCAGCACCACCCAAACTGGGTACGAGCAGTACTTC
length: 11; J: TRBJ2-1; V: TRBV30; D: .; size: .; CDR3: CAWRSVIEQFF; DNA: TGTGCCTGGAGATCCGTGATTGAGCAGTTCTTC
length: 15; J: TRBJ2-1; V: TRBV20-1; D: .; size: .; CDR3: CSASSIASFYNEQFF; DNA: TGCAGTGCTAGCTCTATCGCTAGCTTCTACAATGAGCAGTTCTTC
length: 16; J: TRBJ2-1; V: TRBV3-1; D: .; size: few; CDR3: CASSQEWRVSYNEQFF; DNA: TGTGCCAGCAGCCAAGAATGGCGGGTCTCCTACAATGAGCAGTTCTTC
length: 14; J: TRBJ1-1; V: TRBV11-1; D: .; size: many; CDR3: CASSPARGNTEAFF; DNA: TGTGCCAGCAGCCCTGCCCGCGGGAACACTGAAGCTTTCTTT
length: 15; J: TRBJ2-7; V: TRBV7-9; D: TRBD2; size: .; CDR3: CASSSTSGRATEQYF; DNA: TGTGCCAGCAGCTCCACTAGCGGGAGGGCTACCGAGCAGTACTTC
length: 15; J: TRBJ2-5; V: TRBV11-3; D: .; size: few; CDR3: CASSLGSKTQETQYF; DNA: TGTGCCAGCAGCTTAGGTTCTAAAACACAAGAGACCCAGTACTTC
length: 14; J: TRBJ2-5; V: TRBV12-3/TRBV12-4; D: TRBD2; size: .; CDR3: CASSLIGWEGTQYF; DNA: TGTGCCAGCAGTTTAATCGGGTGGGAGGGAACCCAGTACTTC
length: 14; J: TRBJ2-7; V: TRBV11-3; D: .; size: many; CDR3: CASSSARDNYEQYF; DNA: TGTGCCAGCAGCTCCGCCCGGGACAACTACGAGCAGTACTTC
length: 17; J: TRBJ2-2; V: TRBV13; D: TRBD2; size: .; CDR3: CASSPPAGLAAVGELFF; DNA: TGTGCCAGCAGCCCCCCCGCGGGACTAGCGGCAGTCGGGGAGCTGTTTTTT
length: 15; J: TRBJ2-3; V: TRBV10-1; D: TRBD2; size: .; CDR3: CASSESSSGLDTQYF; DNA: TGCGCCAGCAGTGAGTCGTCTAGCGGGTTAGATACGCAGTATTTT
length: 16; J: TRBJ2-5; V: TRBV11-3; D: TRBD2; size: few; CDR3: CASSVGTSGRRETQYF; DNA: TGTGCCAGCAGCGTAGGGACTAGCGGGAGGCGAGAGACCCAGTACTTC
length: 13; J: TRBJ2-1; V: TRBV13; D: .; size: few; CDR3: CASSSFHGDEQFF; DNA: TGTGCCAGCAGCTCATTCCACGGTGATGAGCAGTTCTTC
length: 16; J: TRBJ2-5; V: TRBV29-1; D: .; size: few; CDR3: CSVEWWESGDGKTQYF; DNA: TGCAGCGTTGAATGGTGGGAGTCAGGGGATGGTAAGACCCAGTACTTC
length: 13; J: TRBJ2-1; V: TRBV2; D: .; size: few; CDR3: CASSRSYGDEQFF; DNA: TGTGCCAGCAGTAGGTCCTATGGCGATGAGCAGTTCTTC
length: 14; J: TRBJ2-1; V: TRBV30; D: .; size: few; CDR3: CAWKVGAEYNEQFF; DNA: TGTGCCTGGAAGGTGGGAGCGGAGTACAATGAGCAGTTCTTC
length: 14; J: TRBJ2-7; V: TRBV4-2; D: TRBD1; size: .; CDR3: CASSQSRGQEEQYF; DNA: TGTGCCAGCAGCCAAAGCAGGGGGCAGGAAGAGCAGTACTTC
length: 16; J: TRBJ2-2; V: TRBV13; D: .; size: few; CDR3: CASSPQIGEGTGELFF; DNA: TGTGCCAGCAGCCCACAGATTGGAGAGGGCACCGGGGAGCTGTTTTTT
length: 16; J: TRBJ2-1; V: TRBV7-9; D: TRBD2; size: .; CDR3: CASSPPLAGGYNEQFF; DNA: TGTGCCAGCAGCCCGCCCCTAGCGGGAGGTTACAATGAGCAGTTCTTC
length: 15; J: TRBJ2-2; V: TRBV20-1; D: .; size: .; CDR3: CSARSAEFFTGELFF; DNA: TGCAGTGCCAGATCGGCGGAATTTTTCACCGGGGAGCTGTTTTTT
length: 13; J: TRBJ2-7; V: TRBV7-8; D: .; size: .; CDR3: CASGGWSSYEQYF; DNA: TGTGCCAGCGGGGGGTGGTCGTCCTACGAGCAGTACTTC
length: 14; J: TRBJ2-5; V: TRBV7-2; D: .; size: .; CDR3: CASSPGEPVETQYF; DNA: TGTGCCAGCAGCCCCGGGGAGCCCGTAGAGACCCAGTACTTC
length: 14; J: TRBJ1-2; V: TRBV14; D: TRBD1; size: .; CDR3: CASSQHRGHYGYTF; DNA: TGTGCCAGCAGCCAGCACAGGGGGCACTATGGCTACACCTTC
length: 15; J: TRBJ2-3; V: TRBV7-2; D: TRBD2; size: .; CDR3: CASSQLAGGGDTQYF; DNA: TGTGCCAGCAGCCAACTAGCGGGAGGGGGAGATACGCAGTATTTT
length: 15; J: TRBJ2-7; V: TRBV12-3/TRBV12-4; D: .; size: many; CDR3: CASSTGGAGSYEQYF; DNA: TGTGCCAGCAGCACTGGGGGGGCGGGGAGCTACGAGCAGTACTTC
length: 13; J: TRBJ1-2; V: TRBV11-2; D: .; size: many; CDR3: CASSRGGNYGYTF; DNA: TGTGCCAGCAGCCGTGGGGGTAACTATGGCTACACCTTC
length: 15; J: TRBJ2-1; V: TRBV3-1; D: TRBD2; size: .; CDR3: CASSWTSGEKNEQFF; DNA: TGTGCCAGCAGCTGGACTAGCGGGGAGAAGAATGAGCAGTTCTTC
length: 15; J: TRBJ2-1; V: TRBV28; D: .; size: many; CDR3: CASSNSGPSYNEQFF; DNA: TGTGCCAGTAGCAATTCCGGACCCTCCTACAATGAGCAGTTCTTC
length: 15; J: TRBJ2-5; V: TRBV3-1; D: .; size: .; CDR3: CASSQAVLGGETQYF; DNA: TGTGCCAGCAGCCAAGCAGTCCTAGGCGGAGAGACCCAGTACTTC
length: 16; J: TRBJ2-3; V: TRBV7-9; D: TRBD2; size: few; CDR3: CASSYTGTSDTDTQYF; DNA: TGTGCCAGCAGCTACACCGGGACTAGCGACACAGATACGCAGTATTTT
length: 11; J: TRBJ2-5; V: TRBV28; D: .; size: many; CDR3: CASSFAETQYF; DNA: TGTGCCAGCAGTTTTGCGGAGACCCAGTACTTC
length: 16; J: TRBJ2-2; V: TRBV28; D: TRBD2; size: few; CDR3: CASSLRTSPNTGELFF; DNA: TGTGCCAGCAGTTTAAGGACTAGCCCGAACACCGGGGAGCTGTTTTTT
length: 17; J: TRBJ2-3; V: TRBV3-1; D: .; size: .; CDR3: CASSQGAGTAFTDTQYF; DNA: TGTGCCAGCAGCCAAGGGGCCGGGACGGCCTTCACAGATACGCAGTATTTT
length: 14; J: TRBJ2-7; V: TRBV20-1; D: TRBD2; size: many; CDR3: CSALILAGSYEQYF; DNA: TGCAGTGCTCTGATTCTAGCGGGGTCCTACGAGCAGTACTTC